These 14 T cell receptor beta chains were all obtained from the same sample, sequenced in a study of PD-1 blockade in classical Hodgkin lymphoma. Brentuximab vedotin exposure varied, and every patient relapsed after autologous stem cell transplantation. Clones were read by immunoSEQ multiplex PCR, and TCRdb kept only the in-frame ones, dropping some. The profile shows around 19,000 clones, 80% to 90% of them singletons. Sequencing was performed on peripheral blood mononuclear cells (PBMCs), taken before the second cycle of nivolumab. The receptors originated from a human donor with classical Hodgkin lymphoma.

The chain couples TRBV6-1 to TRBJ1-2, with a weak D call TRBD1 (5 bases). Trimming removed 6 bases from V and 2 bases from J, with 7 bases in between. The CDR3 contains 12 residues. Germline V gene lookup returns CDR1 MNHNS and CDR2 SASEGT. The CDR3 DNA sequence: TGTGCCAGCAGGGGGGAGAACTATGGCTACACCTTC. Its translation is CASRGENYGYTF.

The rearrangement joins TRBV5-1 to TRBJ2-5, with D possibly TRBD1 on 6 matching bases. CDR1 is SGHRS and CDR2 is YFSETQ in the germline V gene. The CDR3 is 15 residues long. Trimming left V 4 bases short and J 0 bases short, with 13 bases between. CDR3 region: CASSLTQGDQETQYF. DNA for the CDR3: TGCGCCAGCAGCCTGACACAGGGAGACCAAGAGACCCAGTACTTC.

In this sample, this clone turned up a few times. The chain recombines TRBV14 with TRBJ1-2; perhaps TRBD1 as D (5 bases). V shed 1 base and J shed 4 bases, with 13 bases lying between them. This CDR3 region has 15 residues. In germline, CDR1 is SGHDN, CDR2 FVKESK. The CDR3 region is CASSQAGTDIYGYTF. The CDR3 DNA reads as TGTGCCAGCAGCCAAGCCGGGACGGACATCTATGGCTACACCTTC. The full variable domain, completed using reference TRBV14 and TRBJ1-2, is EAGVTQFPSHSVIEKGQTVTLRCDPISGHDNLYWYRRVMGKEIKFLLHFVKESKQDESGMPNNRFLAERTGGTYSTLKVQPAELEDSGVYFCASSQAGTDIYGYTFGSGTRLTVV.

The chain recombines TRBV7-9 with TRBJ2-3, with 8 bases matching TRBD1. The CDR3 extends over 15 amino acids. Germline lookup yields CDR1 SEHNR and CDR2 FQNEAQ (reference sequence). V trimming: 3 bases; J trimming: 3 bases; junction bases outside the gene matches: 5. The CDR3, as DNA: TGTGCCAGCAGCTTCAGGACAGGGCAAACAGATACGCAGTATTTT. This codes for CASSFRTGQTDTQYF.

This chain connects TRBV18 to TRBJ1-1, with TRBD1 matching over 7 bases. This CDR3 comprises 16 residues. Germline values: CDR1 KGHSH, CDR2 LQKENI. The V and J ends lost 3 bases and 3 bases, in that order; junction bases with no gene match: 10. The CDR3 region has the DNA TGTGCCAGCTCACCCCCCATGACAGGGAGGGACACTGAAGCTTTCTTT. Translating it yields CASSPPMTGRDTEAFF.

The chain joins TRBV5-1 to TRBJ2-1, with 11 bases fitting TRBD1. The V gene's germline CDR1 is SGHRS and CDR2 YFSETQ. V lost 4 bases, J lost 0 bases, and 18 bases stayed unmatched. The CDR3 has 21 residues. The CDR3 coding sequence is TGCGCCAGCAGCGACAAGCGGGACAGGGGGTCTTTATTGAGCTCCTACAATGAGCAGTTCTTC. Translating it yields CASSDKRDRGSLLSSYNEQFF.

The rearrangement uses TRBV19 and TRBJ1-2; 8 nucleotides align to TRBD1. Looked up from germline, CDR1 is LNHDA and CDR2 is SQIVND (reference sequence). This CDR3 has 13 amino acids. V lost 5 bases, J lost 3 bases, and 2 bases stayed unmatched. The CDR3 spells CASSSGQDYGYTF. The CDR3 DNA reads as TGTGCCAGTAGTTCGGGACAGGACTATGGCTACACCTTC.

This chain joins TRBV21-1 and TRBJ1-6; the listed D gene, TRBD1, was not tested against the DNA. TRBV21-1 is reported as a pseudogene. CDR3 length: 15 residues. Here the CDR3 reads CASSTMDRSSSPLHF. The CDR3 bases are TGTGCCAGCAGCACCATGGACAGGTCCAGTTCACCCCTCCACTTT.

This rearrangement joins TRBV6-1 to TRBJ2-1, with TRBD2 matching 12 bases. CDR1 is MNHNS, CDR2 SASEGT, per germline. The CDR3 runs to 16 residues. With V trimmed by 3 bases and J by 10 bases, 10 bases remained unmatched. DNA for the CDR3: TGTGCCAGCAGTGATCCGCTAGCGGGGGGGCCGGGAGAGCAGTTCTTC. This encodes CASSDPLAGGPGEQFF.

This clone occurred a few times. This chain joins TRBV30 and TRBJ1-2; perhaps TRBD1 as D (5 bases). The CDR3 loop spans 14 amino acids. Germline values: CDR1 GTSNPN, CDR2 SVGIG (reference sequence). V was pared by 4 bases and J by 5 bases, with 17 bases between. CDR3 in amino acids: CAWISTDRLYGYTF. CDR3 bases: TGTGCCTGGATAAGTACAGACAGATTATATGGCTACACCTTC.

The chain carries TRBV7-2 and TRBJ2-5, with 7 nucleotides matching TRBD1. The germline V gene has CDR1 SGHTA and CDR2 FQGNSA. V trimming: 2 bases; J trimming: 1 base; junction bases outside the gene matches: 4. The CDR3 covers 15 residues. The CDR3 DNA reads as TGTGCCAGCAGCTTACGGGACAGTCTCCAAGAGACCCAGTACTTC. Translation gives CASSLRDSLQETQYF.

This chain joins TRBV14 and TRBJ2-2, with D perhaps TRBD2 (5 bases). The germline CDR1 and CDR2 sequences are SGHDN and FVKESK. V was cut by 0 bases and J by 4 bases, with 24 bases left in between. CDR3 length equals 20 residues. CDR3 loop: CASSQDDTVSVAGITGELFF. In nucleotides, the CDR3 is TGTGCCAGCAGCCAAGATGACACAGTATCGGTGGCGGGTATCACCGGGGAGCTGTTTTTT.

CDR3 in amino acids: CASSAIQGPTRPYEQYF. The CDR3 region has the DNA TGTGCCAGCAGCGCGATACAGGGACCGACTCGTCCCTACGAGCAGTACTTC. The chain uses TRBV9 and TRBJ2-7; a possible D gene is TRBD1 (6 bases). CDR1 is SGDLS, CDR2 YYNGEE, per germline. The CDR3 consists of 17 residues. V lost 3 bases and J 2 bases, leaving 21 bases between the germline ends.

The chain employs TRBV7-9 and TRBJ1-4, with D possibly being TRBD1 (5 bases). The CDR3 has 13 amino acids. Trimming removed 5 bases from V and 13 bases from J, with 17 bases in between. Germline V CDR1 and CDR2: SEHNR, FQNEAQ (reference sequence). The CDR3 reads CASSAGPPQGLFF. The CDR3 DNA reads as TGTGCCAGCAGCGCCGGCCCCCCTCAGGGACTGTTTTTT.